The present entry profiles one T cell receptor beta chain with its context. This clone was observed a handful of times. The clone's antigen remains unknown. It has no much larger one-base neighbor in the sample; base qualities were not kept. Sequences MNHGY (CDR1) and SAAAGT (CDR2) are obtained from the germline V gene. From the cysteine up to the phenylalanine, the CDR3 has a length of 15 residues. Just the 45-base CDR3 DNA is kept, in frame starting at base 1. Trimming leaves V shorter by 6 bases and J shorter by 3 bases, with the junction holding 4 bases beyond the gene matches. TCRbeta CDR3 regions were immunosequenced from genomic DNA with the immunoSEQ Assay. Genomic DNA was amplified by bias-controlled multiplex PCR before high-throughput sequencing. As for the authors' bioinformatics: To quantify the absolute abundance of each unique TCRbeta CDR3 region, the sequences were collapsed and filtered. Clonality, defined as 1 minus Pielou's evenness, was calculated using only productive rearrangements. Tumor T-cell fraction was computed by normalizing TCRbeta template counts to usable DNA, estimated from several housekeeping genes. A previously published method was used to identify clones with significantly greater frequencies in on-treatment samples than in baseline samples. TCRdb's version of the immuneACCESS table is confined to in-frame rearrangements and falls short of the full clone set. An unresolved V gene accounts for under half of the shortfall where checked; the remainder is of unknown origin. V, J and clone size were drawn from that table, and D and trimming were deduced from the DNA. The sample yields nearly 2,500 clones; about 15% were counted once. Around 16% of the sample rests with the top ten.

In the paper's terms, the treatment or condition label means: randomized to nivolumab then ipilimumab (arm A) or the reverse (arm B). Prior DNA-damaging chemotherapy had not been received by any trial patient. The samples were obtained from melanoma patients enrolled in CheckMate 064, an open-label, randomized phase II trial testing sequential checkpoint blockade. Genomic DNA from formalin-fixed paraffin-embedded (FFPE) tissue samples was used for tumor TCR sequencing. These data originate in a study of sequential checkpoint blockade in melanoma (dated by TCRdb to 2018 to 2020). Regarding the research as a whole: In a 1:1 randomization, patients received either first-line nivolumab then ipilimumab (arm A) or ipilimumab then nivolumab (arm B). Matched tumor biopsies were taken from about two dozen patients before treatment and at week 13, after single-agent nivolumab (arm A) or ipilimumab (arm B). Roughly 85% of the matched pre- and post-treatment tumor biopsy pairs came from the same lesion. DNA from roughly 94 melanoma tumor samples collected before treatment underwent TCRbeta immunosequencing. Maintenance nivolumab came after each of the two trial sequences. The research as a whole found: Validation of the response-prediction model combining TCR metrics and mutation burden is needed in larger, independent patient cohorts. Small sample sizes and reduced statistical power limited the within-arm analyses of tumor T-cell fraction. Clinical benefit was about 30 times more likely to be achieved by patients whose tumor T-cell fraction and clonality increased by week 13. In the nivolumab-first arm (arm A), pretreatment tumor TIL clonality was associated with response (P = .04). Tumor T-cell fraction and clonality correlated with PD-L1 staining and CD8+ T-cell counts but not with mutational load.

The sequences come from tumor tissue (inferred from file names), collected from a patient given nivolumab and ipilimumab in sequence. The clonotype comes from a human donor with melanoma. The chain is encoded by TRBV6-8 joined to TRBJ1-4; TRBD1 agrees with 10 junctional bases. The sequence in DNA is TGTGCCAGCAGCCAGACAGGGGGCCCTAATGAAAAACTGTTTTTT. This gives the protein CASSQTGGPNEKLFF.